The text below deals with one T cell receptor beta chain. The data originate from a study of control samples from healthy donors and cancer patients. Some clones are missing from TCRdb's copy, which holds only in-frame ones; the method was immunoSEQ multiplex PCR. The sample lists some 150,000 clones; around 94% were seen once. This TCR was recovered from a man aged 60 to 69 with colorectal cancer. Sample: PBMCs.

The CDR3 reads CATAPRGHYGYTF. For the CDR3, the DNA is TGTGCCACAGCTCCCCGGGGCCACTATGGCTACACCTTC. The chain has TRBV6-5 and TRBJ1-2, with D possibly matching TRBD1 (5 bases). Looked up from germline, CDR1 is MNHEY and CDR2 is SVGAGI. This CDR3 spans 13 amino acids. Trimming cost V 10 bases and J 3 bases, with 15 bases left between them.